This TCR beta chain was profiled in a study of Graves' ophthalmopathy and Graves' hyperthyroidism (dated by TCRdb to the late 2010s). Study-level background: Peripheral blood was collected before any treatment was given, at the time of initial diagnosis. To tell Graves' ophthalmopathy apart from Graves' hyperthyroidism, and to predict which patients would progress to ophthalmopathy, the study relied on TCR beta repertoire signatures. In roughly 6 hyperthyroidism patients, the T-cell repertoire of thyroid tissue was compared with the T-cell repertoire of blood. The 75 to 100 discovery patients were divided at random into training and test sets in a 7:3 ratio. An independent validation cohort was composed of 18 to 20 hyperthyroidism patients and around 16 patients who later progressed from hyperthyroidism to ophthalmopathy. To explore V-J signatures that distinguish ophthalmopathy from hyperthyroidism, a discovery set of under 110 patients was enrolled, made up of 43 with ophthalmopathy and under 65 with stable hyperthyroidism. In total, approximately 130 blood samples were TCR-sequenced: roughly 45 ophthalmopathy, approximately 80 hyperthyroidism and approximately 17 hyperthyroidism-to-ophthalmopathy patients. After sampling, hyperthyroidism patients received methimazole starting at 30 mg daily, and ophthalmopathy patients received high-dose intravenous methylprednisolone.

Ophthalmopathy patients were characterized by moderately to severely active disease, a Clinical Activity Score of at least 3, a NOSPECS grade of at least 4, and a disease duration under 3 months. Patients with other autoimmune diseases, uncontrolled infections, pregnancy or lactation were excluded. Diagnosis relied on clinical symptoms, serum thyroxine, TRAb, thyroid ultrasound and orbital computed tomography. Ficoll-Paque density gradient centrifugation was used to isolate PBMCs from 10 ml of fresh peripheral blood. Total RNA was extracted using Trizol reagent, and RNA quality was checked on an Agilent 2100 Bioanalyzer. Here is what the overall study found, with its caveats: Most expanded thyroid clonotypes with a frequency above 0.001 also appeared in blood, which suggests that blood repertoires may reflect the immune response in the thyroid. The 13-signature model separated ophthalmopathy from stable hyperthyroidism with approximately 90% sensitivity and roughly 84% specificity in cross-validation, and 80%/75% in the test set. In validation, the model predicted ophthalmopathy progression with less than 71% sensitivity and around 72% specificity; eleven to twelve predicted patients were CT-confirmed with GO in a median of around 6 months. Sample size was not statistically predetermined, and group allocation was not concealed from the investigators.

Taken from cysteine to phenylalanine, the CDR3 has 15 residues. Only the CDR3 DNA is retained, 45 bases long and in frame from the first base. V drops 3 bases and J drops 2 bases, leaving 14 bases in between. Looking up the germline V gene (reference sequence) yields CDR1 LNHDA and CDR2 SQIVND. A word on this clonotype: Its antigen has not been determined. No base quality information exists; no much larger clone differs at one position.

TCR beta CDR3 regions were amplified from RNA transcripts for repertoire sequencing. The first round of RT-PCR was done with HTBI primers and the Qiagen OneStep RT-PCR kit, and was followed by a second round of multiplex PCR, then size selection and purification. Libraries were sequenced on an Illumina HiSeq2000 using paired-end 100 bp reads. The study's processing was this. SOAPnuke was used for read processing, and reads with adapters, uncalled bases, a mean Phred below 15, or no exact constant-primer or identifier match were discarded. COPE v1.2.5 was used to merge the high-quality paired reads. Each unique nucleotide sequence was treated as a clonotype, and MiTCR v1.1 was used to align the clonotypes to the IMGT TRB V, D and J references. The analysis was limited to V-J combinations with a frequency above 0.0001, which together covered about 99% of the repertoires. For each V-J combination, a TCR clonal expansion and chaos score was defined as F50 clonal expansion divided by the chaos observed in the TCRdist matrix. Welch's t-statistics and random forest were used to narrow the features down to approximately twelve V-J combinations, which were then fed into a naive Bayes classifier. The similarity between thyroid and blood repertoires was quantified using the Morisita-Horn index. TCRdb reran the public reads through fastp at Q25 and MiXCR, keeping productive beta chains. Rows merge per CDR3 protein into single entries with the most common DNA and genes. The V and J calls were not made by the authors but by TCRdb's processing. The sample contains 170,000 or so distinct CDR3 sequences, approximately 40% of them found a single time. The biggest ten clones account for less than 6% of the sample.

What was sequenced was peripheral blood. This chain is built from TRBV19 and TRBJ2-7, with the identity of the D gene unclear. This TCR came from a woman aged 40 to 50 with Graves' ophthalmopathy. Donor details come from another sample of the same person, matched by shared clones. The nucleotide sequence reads TGTGCCAGTAGTATCATCGAATCCGGCACCTACGAGCAGTACTTC. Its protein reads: CASSIIESGTYEQYF. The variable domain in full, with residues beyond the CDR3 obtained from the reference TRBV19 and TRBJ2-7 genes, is DGGITQSPKYLFRKEGQNVTLSCEQNLNHDAMYWYRQDPGQGLRLIYYSQIVNDFQKGDIAEGYSVSREKKESFPLTVTSAQKNPTAFYLCASSIIESGTYEQYFGPGTRLTVT.